What follows are 23 T cell receptor beta chains derived from one specimen sequenced in a study of shared clonotypes between healthy human individuals. Assay: immunoSEQ multiplex PCR; the TCRdb copy retains only in-frame clones and omits some. The sample comprises some 900,000 clones, around three quarters of which are singletons, and around 1.5% rests with the top ten. Specimen: memory CD4+ T cells sorted from blood. As for subset: CD45RA-negative fraction. The receptors derive from a young man in good health.

A single count supports this clone. CDR3 in DNA: TGCGCCAGCAGTGAGTTCCGGACTAGCGGAAAGGAGCAGTTCTTC. Its protein is CASSEFRTSGKEQFF. The chain links TRBV10-2 to TRBJ2-1; 10 bases are shared with TRBD2. The ends lost 1 base at V and 10 bases at J; junction bases unmatched: 7. CDR1 and CDR2 (germline): WSHSY, SAAADI. The CDR3 runs 15 residues.

The chain has TRBV28 and TRBJ1-4; 7 positions match TRBD1. CDR3 length equals 14 residues. Unmatched junction bases numbered 10, after V lost 3 bases and J lost 12 bases. In germline, CDR1 is MDHEN, CDR2 SYDVKM. This chain's CDR3 is CASSFLTKGQELFF. For the CDR3, the DNA is TGTGCCAGCAGTTTTCTAACAAAAGGACAGGAACTGTTTTTT.

The chain recombines TRBV20-1 with TRBJ1-4, with D uncertain. Germline assignment: CDR1 DFQATT and CDR2 SNEGSKA (reference sequence). V lost 7 bases and J 5 bases, leaving 8 bases between the germline ends. The CDR3 loop spans 11 amino acids. The CDR3 sequence is CSVRDNEKLFF. Written as DNA, the CDR3 is TGCAGTGTGCGCGACAATGAAAAACTGTTTTTT.

The chain couples TRBV4-1 to TRBJ1-1; D may be TRBD1 (6 bases). V lost 6 bases to trimming and J lost 4 bases, with 12 bases between them. Germline V lookup: CDR1 MGHRA, CDR2 YSYEKL. The CDR3 totals 13 residues. CDR3 region: CASSHLRGTEAFF. The CDR3 DNA sequence: TGCGCCAGCAGTCACCTCAGGGGCACTGAAGCTTTCTTT.

Remarks on this clone: Additional DNA sequences in this sample encode the identical CDR3. The chain couples TRBV5-1 to TRBJ2-7; D might be TRBD2 (7 bases). This CDR3 region has 15 residues. With 0 bases removed from V and 1 base from J, the gap between germline ends came to 11 bases. In germline, CDR1 is SGHRS, CDR2 YFSETQ. The CDR3 spells CASSLEGGSSYEQYF. Here the CDR3 DNA reads TGCGCCAGCAGCTTGGAGGGGGGGAGTTCCTACGAGCAGTACTTC.

As concerns this clone: Other nucleotide sequences in the sample specify the same CDR3. The CDR3 DNA reads as TGCGCCAGCAGCCCCGGCGACACCGGGGAGCTGTTTTTT. This translates into CASSPGDTGELFF. The chain has TRBV5-1 and TRBJ2-2; D uncertain. The length of the CDR3 is 13 residues. Between the trimmed V and J ends, which lost 4 bases and 3 bases, there was a span of 7 bases. Looked up from germline, CDR1 is SGHRS and CDR2 is YFSETQ.

J is TRBJ1-2 and V is TRBV5-4; maybe TRBD1 (5 bases). The germline V gene has CDR1 SGHNT and CDR2 YYREEE (reference sequence). With 1 base removed from V and 10 bases from J, the gap between germline ends came to 14 bases. This CDR3 comprises 13 residues. The CDR3: CASSLRTQGAYTF. In DNA form, the CDR3 reads TGTGCCAGCAGCTTGAGGACCCAGGGCGCCTACACCTTC.

In this sample, this clone turned up once. The rearrangement joins TRBV7-9 to TRBJ2-7; D is unresolved. CDR1 is SEHNR, CDR2 FQNEAQ, per germline (reference sequence). This CDR3 has 14 residues. V shed 5 bases and J shed 2 bases, with 13 bases lying between them. In nucleotides, the CDR3 is TGTGCCAGCAGCGACGACTCAAGAGCCTACGAGCAGTACTTC. Translating gives CASSDDSRAYEQYF.

This clone was recorded once. V gene TRBV7-9 combines with J gene TRBJ1-5; no reliable D call. The germline gives CDR1 SEHNR, CDR2 FQNEAQ (reference sequence). The CDR3 consists of 16 residues. V lost 1 base to trimming and J lost 2 bases, with 12 bases between them. In DNA, the CDR3 is TGTGCCAGCAGCTTAGATAGTGGGATAGGCAATCAGCCCCAGCATTTT. It encodes CASSLDSGIGNQPQHF.

The V call is TRBV10-3, the J call TRBJ2-3; 8 nucleotides align to TRBD2. V gave up 2 bases and J gave up 1 base; unmatched junction bases: 8. The germline V gene has CDR1 ENHRY and CDR2 SYGVKD. This CDR3 has 17 residues. The CDR3 sequence is CAISETGGLSGTDTQYF. The CDR3 DNA sequence: TGTGCCATCAGTGAGACGGGGGGGCTCTCGGGCACAGATACGCAGTATTTT.

The chain employs TRBV10-3 and TRBJ1-1; D might be TRBD1 (6 bases). CDR3 size: 17 residues. Germline V gene data show CDR1 as ENHRY and CDR2 as SYGVKD. Trimming took off 0 bases at V and 2 bases at J, with 16 bases between the two ends. DNA of the CDR3: TGTGCCATCAGTGAGTCGCTCCCGGGGGCCCCTAACACTGAAGCTTTCTTT. Translation: CAISESLPGAPNTEAFF.

V usage is TRBV4-1 and J usage is TRBJ2-1; D remains ambiguous. Trimming took off 1 base at V and 8 bases at J, with 9 bases between the two ends. From germline, CDR1 is MGHRA and CDR2 YSYEKL. CDR3 size: 13 residues. CDR3 DNA sequence: TGCGCCAGCAGCCAAGTATCCGCGTATGAGCAGTTCTTC. Protein product: CASSQVSAYEQFF.

The V and J genes are TRBV29-1 and TRBJ2-1; 13 positions agree with TRBD2. V lost 6 bases, J lost 3 bases, and 2 bases stayed unmatched. Germline loops: CDR1 SQVTM, CDR2 ANQGSEA. The CDR3 contains 14 residues. The CDR3 loop reads CSVRTSGGYNEQFF. CDR3 bases: TGCAGCGTGCGGACTAGCGGGGGCTACAATGAGCAGTTCTTC.

The chain couples TRBV10-3 to TRBJ2-2; TRBD1 is a possible D gene (6 bases). This CDR3 comprises 14 residues. The germline gives CDR1 ENHRY, CDR2 SYGVKD. Between the trimmed V and J ends, which lost 10 bases and 1 base, there was a span of 13 bases. The CDR3 here is CATSDSLNTGELFF. The CDR3 nucleotides read TGTGCCACCTCGGACAGTTTGAACACCGGGGAGCTGTTTTTT.

The rearrangement uses TRBV30 and TRBJ1-6; 8 nucleotides agree with TRBD1. The J segment lost 6 bases and the V segment lost 0 bases, leaving 4 bases of the junction unmatched. The CDR3 has 15 residues. Germline CDR1 and CDR2: GTSNPN and SVGIG (reference sequence). The CDR3 coding sequence is TGTGCCTGGAGTGTATACACAGGGGGTAATTCACCCCTCCACTTT. This sequence encodes CAWSVYTGGNSPLHF.

The chain uses TRBV4-2 and TRBJ2-2; no clear D. This CDR3 comprises 18 residues. Trimming cost V 0 bases and J 4 bases, with 18 bases left between them. Germline-derived CDR1 and CDR2 are LGHNA and YNFKEQ. The CDR3 here is CASSQDQALTRSTGELFF. In nucleotides, the CDR3 is TGTGCCAGCAGCCAAGATCAGGCGCTTACGAGGAGCACCGGGGAGCTGTTTTTT.

This clone turned up a few times. The chain recombines TRBV7-6 with TRBJ2-5, with D perhaps assigned TRBD1 or TRBD2 (5 bases each). The germline V gene encodes CDR1 SGHVS and CDR2 FNYEAQ. This CDR3 is built from 15 residues. Trimming removed 5 bases from V and 1 base from J, with 14 bases in between. The CDR3 coding sequence is TGTGCCAGCAGCCCGCAGGGACCCTTCCAAGAGACCCAGTACTTC. Translating gives CASSPQGPFQETQYF.

The rearrangement uses TRBV25-1 and TRBJ2-4; D not certain. V was clipped by 3 bases and J by 3 bases, with 12 bases between them. The germline CDR1 and CDR2 sequences are MGHDK and SYGVNS. The CDR3 has 15 residues. CDR3 in DNA: TGTGCCAGCAGTGATGCAGGTCCAGGCAAAAACATTCAGTACTTC. Translation gives CASSDAGPGKNIQYF. Full variable domain (remainder filled in from reference TRBV25-1 and TRBJ2-4): EADIYQTPRYLVIGTGKKITLECSQTMGHDKMYWYQQDPGMELHLIHYSYGVNSTEKGDLSSESTVSRIRTEHFPLTLESARPSHTSQYLCASSDAGPGKNIQYFGAGTRLSVL.

The V and J genes are TRBV7-9 and TRBJ2-2; D is possibly TRBD2 (5 bases). Germline CDR1 SEHNR, CDR2 FQNEAQ (reference sequence). There are 15 residues in the CDR3. Between the trimmed V and J ends, which lost 1 base and 6 bases, there was a span of 12 bases. The CDR3 sequence is CASSLGGYRPGELFF. CDR3 DNA sequence: TGTGCCAGCAGCTTAGGAGGGTACCGGCCCGGGGAGCTGTTTTTT.

V usage is TRBV5-1 and J usage is TRBJ2-5; 7 nucleotides line up with TRBD2. Germline V gene sequence: CDR1 SGHRS, CDR2 YFSETQ. After removal of 4 bases from V and 5 bases from J, the junction contained 11 bases not matched to a gene. The length of the CDR3 is 15 residues. CDR3 nucleotides: TGCGCCAGCAGCCCGGGTGCGGGAGTGGGGGAGACCCAGTACTTC. It is translated as CASSPGAGVGETQYF.

This clone has at least ten counts. This same CDR3 is encoded by further DNA sequences in the sample. This sequence joins TRBV7-9 and TRBJ1-2; 9 nucleotides line up with TRBD1. This CDR3 is built from 13 residues. Germline CDR1 and CDR2: SEHNR and FQNEAQ (reference sequence). Trimming took 5 bases from V and 5 from J; bases not matched to a gene: 3. The CDR3: CASSPGTGYGYTF. The CDR3 DNA reads TGTGCCAGCAGCCCCGGGACAGGGTATGGCTACACCTTC.

This clone was recorded a few times. The rearrangement joins TRBV9 to TRBJ1-6; 9 bases line up with TRBD1. V dropped 4 bases and J dropped 8; count of bases not matched to a gene: 4. The CDR3 consists of 14 residues. Germline V lookup: CDR1 SGDLS, CDR2 YYNGEE. The CDR3 region is CASSYRDRDSPLHF. CDR3 DNA sequence: TGTGCCAGCAGCTACCGGGACAGGGATTCACCCCTCCACTTT.

The chain has TRBV11-2 and TRBJ2-6; no firm D call. Trimming removed 2 bases at V and 0 bases at J, with 11 bases between. From germline, CDR1 is SGHAT and CDR2 FQNNGV. This CDR3 comprises 17 residues. The CDR3 spells CASSLQGSNSGANVLTF. DNA for the CDR3: TGTGCCAGCAGCTTACAAGGGTCTAACTCTGGGGCCAACGTCCTGACTTTC. The full variable domain, completed using reference TRBV11-2 and TRBJ2-6, is EAGVAQSPRYKIIEKRQSVAFWCNPISGHATLYWYQQILGQGPKLLIQFQNNGVVDDSQLPKDRFSAERLKGVDSTLKIQPAKLEDSAVYLCASSLQGSNSGANVLTFGAGSRLTVL.